The 7 T cell receptor beta chains given below trace back to one sample, sequenced in a study of shared clonotypes between healthy human individuals. Produced via immunoSEQ multiplex PCR; TCRdb's table is partial and in-frame only. Of 1,100,000 or so clones detected, 75% to 80% appear once; the ten largest clones hold 0.4% to 0.55%. Sequences were obtained from memory CD4+ T cells from PBMCs. Subset given: CD45RA-negative fraction. Every receptor here comes from a man aged 18 to 29 in good health. Some clones in this sample may be carry-over from other donors' samples.

This rearrangement joins TRBV28 to TRBJ1-1; D call uncertain. CDR3 size: 16 residues. Germline V gene sequence: CDR1 MDHEN, CDR2 SYDVKM. Trimming took 1 base from V and 0 from J, leaving 12 bases between them. CDR3 nucleotides: TGTGCCAGCAGTTTATATTCCTGGCGGATGAACACTGAAGCTTTCTTT. Protein product: CASSLYSWRMNTEAFF.

The V gene is TRBV5-5, the J gene TRBJ2-3; no clear D gene. V lost 0 bases and J lost 0, with 8 bases in between. This CDR3 has 15 residues. From germline, CDR1 is SGHKS and CDR2 YYEKEE (reference sequence). This CDR3 is CASSLAKGSTDTQYF. As DNA, the CDR3 is TGTGCCAGCAGCTTGGCTAAGGGTAGCACAGATACGCAGTATTTT.

V usage is TRBV28 and J usage is TRBJ1-2; no firm D call. The CDR3 has 14 residues. From germline, CDR1 is MDHEN and CDR2 SYDVKM. Trimming took off 5 bases at V and 2 bases at J, with 12 bases between the two ends. The CDR3 DNA is TGTGCCAGCAGTGCCTCCACCAGAAACTATGGCTACACCTTC. Protein product: CASSASTRNYGYTF.

This sequence joins TRBV27 and TRBJ2-7; 9 nucleotides line up with TRBD2. CDR1 and CDR2 (germline): MNHEY, SMNVEV (reference sequence). The CDR3 spans 14 residues. Trimming took 5 bases from V and 2 from J; bases not matched to a gene: 4. The DNA of the CDR3 is TGTGCCAGCAGTCTAGCGGGACCAGCCTACGAGCAGTACTTC. Protein: CASSLAGPAYEQYF.

Turning to this clone: A much larger clone lies one base from this, so it may be a read error. Distinct nucleotide sequences in the sample also encode this CDR3. J is TRBJ1-3 and V is TRBV30; D not certain. Per germline, CDR1 GTSNPN and CDR2 SVGIG (reference sequence). CDR3 length: 13 residues. V was trimmed by 0 bases and J by 0 bases, leaving 3 bases between them. In DNA, the CDR3 is TGTGCCTGGAGTGTAGTCTCTGGAAACACCATATATTTT. It codes for CAWSVVSGNTIYF.

The V call is TRBV7-2, the J call TRBJ2-7, with 13 bases identical to TRBD2. The CDR3 sequence is 16 residues long. Germline V gene sequence: CDR1 SGHTA, CDR2 FQGNSA. Losses at the gene ends were 5 bases for V and 3 bases for J; bases not matched to a gene: 7. The CDR3: CASSTRTSGSFYEQYF. CDR3 nucleotides: TGTGCCAGCAGCACCCGGACTAGCGGGAGTTTCTACGAGCAGTACTTC.

The rearrangement joins TRBV7-2 to TRBJ1-5, with TRBD1 identical over 7 bases. The ends lost 4 bases at V and 5 bases at J; junction bases unmatched: 11. Germline assignment: CDR1 SGHTA and CDR2 FQGNSA. The CDR3 runs 16 residues. The CDR3 protein is CASSSSLDRWDQPQHF. In DNA form, the CDR3 reads TGTGCCAGCAGCTCCTCATTGGACAGGTGGGATCAGCCCCAGCATTTT.